This entry concerns a single TCR beta chain. This sample stems from a study of CD8 T cells in Susac syndrome. The RNA input was about 0.5 to 1 ug, and it was reverse transcribed with random hexamers. TCRdb fed the immunoSEQ multiplex PCR reads into MiXCR, producing one record per CDR3 protein. Among a few hundred thousand distinct CDR3 sequences listed, around 90% were seen once. Stable or active relapsing-remitting multiple sclerosis, untreated and meeting revised McDonald criteria, defined the controls. Per germline, CDR1 GTSNPN and CDR2 SVGIG (reference sequence). The CDR3 has 16 residues. The V end was cut by 1 base, the J end by 0 bases, with 10 bases between.

The gene calls are TRBV30 and TRBJ2-6; possible D gene TRBD2, 6 bases. This sequence was found in a human donor with multiple sclerosis. Sequencing was performed on CD4+ T cells from PBMCs. CDR3 loop: CAWSAGLRSGANVLTF. CDR3 nucleotide sequence: TGTGCCTGGAGTGCGGGACTGCGCTCTGGGGCCAACGTCCTGACTTTC.